Sample share makes the clone carrying this T cell receptor beta chain medium-sized. Multiplex PCR with BIOMED2 TRB-A/B primer pools amplified TRB rearrangements. TCRdb ran MiXCR on the multiplex PCR reads and lists one entry per CDR3 protein. The table includes 20,000 to 30,000 distinct CDR3 sequences, approximately 29% detected once. The record originates from a study of T and B cells in COVID-19 patients. This CDR3 has 14 amino acids. V lost 5 bases to trimming and J lost 4 bases, with 11 bases between them. Germline values: CDR1 KGHSH, CDR2 LQKENI. Blood genomic DNA input for TRB amplification was 250-500 ng.

This sequence originates from a human donor who had recovered from COVID-19. The chain links TRBV18 to TRBJ2-2, with D possibly matching TRBD2 (6 bases). The sample comprised blood. The CDR3 nucleotides are TGTGCCAGCTCATCCCTGGGGGGCACCGGGGAGCTGTTTTTT. It yields the protein CASSSLGGTGELFF.